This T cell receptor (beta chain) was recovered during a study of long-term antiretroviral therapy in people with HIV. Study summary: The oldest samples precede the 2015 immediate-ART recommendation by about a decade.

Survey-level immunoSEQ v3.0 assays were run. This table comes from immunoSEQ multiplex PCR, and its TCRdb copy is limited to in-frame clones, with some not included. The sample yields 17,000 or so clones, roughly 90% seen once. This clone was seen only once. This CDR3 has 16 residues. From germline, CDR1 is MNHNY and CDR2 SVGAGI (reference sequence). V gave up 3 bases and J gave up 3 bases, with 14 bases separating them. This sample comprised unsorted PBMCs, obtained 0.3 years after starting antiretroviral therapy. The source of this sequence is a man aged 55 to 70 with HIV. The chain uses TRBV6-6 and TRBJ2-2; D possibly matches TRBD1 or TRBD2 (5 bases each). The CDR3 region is CASSYAVRGDTGELFF. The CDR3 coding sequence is TGTGCCAGCAGTTATGCGGTTAGAGGGGACACCGGGGAGCTGTTTTTT.